This T cell receptor beta chain was found in a study of T-cell reconstitution after alpha-beta-depleted transplantation in children. This clonotype came up a few times. Unique molecular identifiers were used in preparing the TCRbeta library. TCRdb redid the calling of the PCR reads with MiXCR, one entry per CDR3 protein. The sample consists of some 500,000 distinct CDR3 sequences, approximately 16% of them appearing once. The CDR3 runs 15 residues. The germline V and J ends were trimmed by 6 bases and 0 bases, with 12 bases remaining between them. The germline gives CDR1 MNHNS, CDR2 SASEGT. The starting material was PBMCs from the stem cell graft donor, obtained from the stem cell graft. The chain links TRBV6-1 to TRBJ2-1; D gene unclear. This TCR came from a human donor who donated a stem cell graft to a child with acute lymphoblastic leukemia. The CDR3 loop is CASSPSGLSYNEQFF. In nucleotides, the CDR3 is TGTGCCAGCAGCCCCTCGGGCCTCTCCTACAATGAGCAGTTCTTC.